The next 4 T cell receptor beta chains were all read from a single sample in a study of beta chain features in type 1 diabetes. The entirety of the isolated RNA underwent reverse transcription, so expressed TCRB transcripts were sequenced. Clones were sequenced by immunoSEQ multiplex PCR, and TCRdb holds only the in-frame ones, with some missing. The profile shows more than 350,000 clones, roughly 11% of them singletons. Sequenced input: naive CD4+ T cells from blood. These receptors originate from a woman aged 18-29 years in good health.

This clone was observed a handful of times. CDR3 coding DNA: TGCGCCAGCAACGTGGAGGGCGACTCCTACAATGAGCAGTTCTTC. Amino acid sequence: CASNVEGDSYNEQFF. V and J are TRBV5-1 and TRBJ2-1, with TRBD2 as a possible D gene (6 bases). Trimming cost V 6 bases and J 0 bases, with 13 bases left between them. This CDR3 comprises 15 residues. The germline gives CDR1 SGHRS, CDR2 YFSETQ.

CDR3 in amino acids: CASSLSGGNTIYF. CDR3 coding DNA: TGTGCCAGCAGCCTTTCAGGTGGAAACACCATATATTTT. The rearrangement joins TRBV7-2 to TRBJ1-3; D unresolved. Between the trimmed V and J ends, which lost 5 bases and 3 bases, there was a span of 8 bases. The germline gives CDR1 SGHTA, CDR2 FQGNSA. The CDR3 covers 13 residues.

The genes are TRBV7-9 and TRBJ2-5; possible D gene TRBD1, 5 bases. Germline lookup yields CDR1 SEHNR and CDR2 FQNEAQ (reference sequence). This CDR3 is 14 amino acids long. Between the trimmed V and J ends, which lost 0 bases and 7 bases, there was a span of 12 bases. The CDR3: CASSLAGQDGTQYF. The CDR3 coding sequence is TGTGCCAGCAGCTTAGCGGGGCAGGACGGGACCCAGTACTTC. Full variable domain (missing parts from reference TRBV7-9 and TRBJ2-5): DTGVSQNPRHKITKRGQNVTFRCDPISEHNRLYWYRQTLGQGPEFLTYFQNEAQLEKSRLLSDRFSAERPKGSFSTLEIQRTEQGDSAMYLCASSLAGQDGTQYFGPGTRLLVL.

This clone appeared a few times. The chain uses TRBV7-9 and TRBJ2-5; tentative D call: TRBD1 (6 bases). CDR1 is SEHNR, CDR2 FQNEAQ, per germline (reference sequence). The CDR3 extends over 15 amino acids. Deletions cut 1 base from V and 4 bases from J, with 13 bases between. The CDR3 protein is CASSLVEGGAETQYF. CDR3 coding DNA: TGTGCCAGCAGCTTAGTGGAAGGGGGAGCAGAGACCCAGTACTTC.